This TCR beta chain was recorded in a study of regulatory T cells in long-lasting Graves disease. Across the whole study: Persistence in Graves' disease denoted antithyroid drug use beyond 5 years alongside positive TSH receptor antibodies. Study-level results: The study examined only peripheral blood, not thyroid tissue.

This clonotype was seen a handful of times. Its cognate antigen is unknown. Time point: persistent/refractory GD, antithyroid drugs over 5 years with positive TRAb. The TCR library used RNA extracted from PBMCs. The TCR beta library used iRepertoire HTBI primers with Arm-PCR amplification of CDR3. MiXCR, run by TCRdb on the multiplex PCR reads, gives a single entry per CDR3 protein. Of about 310,000 distinct CDR3 sequences listed, approximately 20% are singletons. The CDR3 sequence is 17 residues long. CDR1 DFQATT and CDR2 SNEGSKA come from the germline V gene (reference sequence). V shed 6 bases, J shed 6 bases, and the junction held 19 bases outside the gene matches.

The specimen was peripheral blood mononuclear cells (PBMCs), collected when the disease was refractory, from a patient treated with antithyroid drugs. The chain links TRBV20-1 to TRBJ2-4, with TRBD2 matching 8 bases. The sequence was obtained from a female donor with Graves disease. CDR3 sequence reads: CSAGGSGRGAGGNIQYF. The CDR3 nucleotides read TGCAGTGCCGGGGGCAGCGGGCGAGGGGCGGGAGGAAACATTCAGTACTTC.